A selection of T cell receptor beta chains follows, all from one sample in a study of cytomegalovirus exposure and HLA in healthy donors. Using immunoSEQ multiplex PCR, the repertoire was profiled, and TCRdb retains in-frame clones only, with some absent. The sample lists 100,000 to 150,000 clones, about 79% seen once, with roughly 3% in the top ten. Sequencing was carried out using PBMCs. These receptors originate from a man aged 50 to 60 in good health and CMV-seronegative. Each CDR3 is given with its conserved first and last residue. The D gene is left open where the match is weak. Part of the rows lack a size; the others show once, few, many or a class for expanded clones.

v_call: TRBV7-9; d_call: TRBD1; j_call: TRBJ1-2; clone_size: .; cdr3_aa: CASSLGQGADGCTF; cdr3_nt: TGTGCCAGCAGCCTGGGGCAGGGGGCGGATGGTTGCACCTTC
v_call: TRBV4-1; d_call: .; j_call: TRBJ1-5; clone_size: .; cdr3_aa: CASSQDVQSLQPQHF; cdr3_nt: TGCGCCAGCAGCCAAGATGTACAGTCCCTTCAGCCCCAGCATTTT
v_call: TRBV19; d_call: TRBD1; j_call: TRBJ1-5; clone_size: .; cdr3_aa: CASSRGDRYNQPQHF; cdr3_nt: TGTGCCAGTAGTCGAGGGGACAGGTACAATCAGCCCCAGCATTTT
v_call: TRBV9; d_call: TRBD1; j_call: TRBJ2-2; clone_size: .; cdr3_aa: CASSSRGGTGISNTGELFF; cdr3_nt: TGTGCCAGCAGCTCCCGGGGCGGGACAGGGATATCGAACACCGGGGAGCTGTTTTTT
v_call: TRBV4-3; d_call: TRBD2; j_call: TRBJ2-3; clone_size: .; cdr3_aa: CASSQDQVSGGPTLTDTQYF; cdr3_nt: TGCGCCAGCAGCCAAGATCAAGTTAGCGGGGGCCCGACACTTACAGATACGCAGTATTTT
v_call: TRBV7-2; d_call: .; j_call: TRBJ2-6; clone_size: .; cdr3_aa: CASSFSSSGANVLTF; cdr3_nt: TGTGCCAGCAGCTTTAGTTCCTCTGGGGCCAACGTCCTGACTTTC
v_call: TRBV18; d_call: .; j_call: TRBJ2-1; clone_size: .; cdr3_aa: CASSPPSRNNEQFF; cdr3_nt: TGTGCCAGCTCACCACCGAGTCGTAACAATGAGCAGTTCTTC
v_call: TRBV4-2; d_call: .; j_call: TRBJ1-1; clone_size: few; cdr3_aa: CASSPPGYLNTEAFF; cdr3_nt: TGTGCCAGCAGCCCACCCGGGTACCTGAACACTGAAGCTTTCTTT
v_call: TRBV5-1; d_call: .; j_call: TRBJ1-1; clone_size: few; cdr3_aa: CASSLIQNTEAFF; cdr3_nt: TGCGCCAGCAGCTTGATCCAGAACACTGAAGCTTTCTTT
v_call: TRBV10-3; d_call: TRBD1; j_call: TRBJ2-7; clone_size: .; cdr3_aa: CAVKPGQGQKQYF; cdr3_nt: TGTGCCGTAAAGCCGGGACAGGGTCAAAAGCAGTACTTC
v_call: TRBV14; d_call: TRBD2; j_call: TRBJ2-1; clone_size: .; cdr3_aa: CASSEPPGLAGSNEQFF; cdr3_nt: TGTGCCAGCAGCGAACCCCCGGGACTAGCAGGTTCAAATGAGCAGTTCTTC
v_call: TRBV7-8; d_call: TRBD1; j_call: TRBJ1-2; clone_size: .; cdr3_aa: CASSSGQGSYYGYTF; cdr3_nt: TGTGCCAGCAGCTCTGGACAGGGCTCTTACTATGGCTACACCTTC
v_call: TRBV6-1; d_call: TRBD1; j_call: TRBJ1-4; clone_size: few; cdr3_aa: CASTMTGGDEKLFF; cdr3_nt: TGTGCCAGCACAATGACAGGGGGAGATGAAAAACTGTTTTTT
v_call: TRBV4-2; d_call: TRBD2; j_call: TRBJ2-3; clone_size: .; cdr3_aa: CASSQEASGGADTQYF; cdr3_nt: TGTGCCAGCAGCCAAGAGGCTAGCGGGGGGGCTGATACGCAGTATTTT
v_call: TRBV12-5; d_call: .; j_call: TRBJ1-1; clone_size: .; cdr3_aa: CASGLSPGNTEAFF; cdr3_nt: TGTGCTAGTGGTTTGTCGCCAGGGAACACTGAAGCTTTCTTT
v_call: TRBV5-4; d_call: .; j_call: TRBJ1-2; clone_size: .; cdr3_aa: CASSPPGGPFYGYTF; cdr3_nt: TGTGCCAGCAGCCCACCGGGGGGCCCCTTCTATGGCTACACCTTC
v_call: TRBV5-6; d_call: .; j_call: TRBJ2-1; clone_size: .; cdr3_aa: CASSFSKFDYNEQFF; cdr3_nt: TGTGCCAGCAGCTTCAGTAAATTTGACTACAATGAGCAGTTCTTC
v_call: TRBV2; d_call: .; j_call: TRBJ1-5; clone_size: once; cdr3_aa: CASSGTGGQPQHF; cdr3_nt: TGTGCCAGCAGTGGAACGGGTGGCCAGCCCCAGCATTTT
v_call: TRBV19; d_call: .; j_call: TRBJ2-7; clone_size: once; cdr3_aa: CASRGTSPYEQYF; cdr3_nt: TGTGCCAGTAGGGGGACTTCTCCCTACGAGCAGTACTTC
v_call: TRBV27; d_call: .; j_call: TRBJ2-6; clone_size: .; cdr3_aa: CASTLEGRSGANVLTF; cdr3_nt: TGTGCCAGCACCCTTGAAGGGAGGTCTGGGGCCAACGTCCTGACTTTC
v_call: TRBV7-9; d_call: .; j_call: TRBJ1-5; clone_size: .; cdr3_aa: CASSLTGSNQPQHF; cdr3_nt: TGTGCCAGCAGCCTAACAGGTAGCAATCAGCCCCAGCATTTT
v_call: TRBV6-1; d_call: TRBD1; j_call: TRBJ2-3; clone_size: .; cdr3_aa: CASSVRQGQSTDTQYF; cdr3_nt: TGTGCCAGCAGTGTTAGACAGGGGCAAAGCACAGATACGCAGTATTTT
v_call: TRBV12-5; d_call: TRBD2; j_call: TRBJ2-5; clone_size: .; cdr3_aa: CASGLAGLAGGETQYF; cdr3_nt: TGTGCTAGTGGTTTGGCAGGACTAGCGGGGGGAGAGACCCAGTACTTC
v_call: TRBV30; d_call: TRBD1; j_call: TRBJ2-1; clone_size: .; cdr3_aa: CAWSVGQGSYNEQFF; cdr3_nt: TGTGCCTGGAGTGTAGGACAGGGTTCCTACAATGAGCAGTTCTTC
v_call: TRBV7-2; d_call: TRBD2; j_call: TRBJ2-1; clone_size: .; cdr3_aa: CASIRVAGDVSGEQFF; cdr3_nt: TGTGCCAGCATAAGGGTAGCGGGGGATGTTAGCGGTGAGCAGTTCTTC
v_call: TRBV19; d_call: .; j_call: TRBJ1-2; clone_size: .; cdr3_aa: CASSMSQGAYGYTF; cdr3_nt: TGTGCCAGTAGTATGTCCCAAGGGGCCTATGGCTACACCTTC
v_call: TRBV19; d_call: .; j_call: TRBJ2-1; clone_size: once; cdr3_aa: CASSIDQARYNEQFF; cdr3_nt: TGTGCCAGTAGTATAGATCAGGCAAGGTACAATGAGCAGTTCTTC
v_call: TRBV9; d_call: TRBD2; j_call: TRBJ2-3; clone_size: .; cdr3_aa: CASSVVGGGPDTQYF; cdr3_nt: TGTGCCAGCAGCGTAGTCGGGGGGGGCCCAGATACGCAGTATTTT
v_call: TRBV7-8; d_call: .; j_call: TRBJ1-2; clone_size: .; cdr3_aa: CASSPHRAPGYGYTF; cdr3_nt: TGTGCCAGCAGCCCCCACAGGGCCCCTGGTTATGGCTACACCTTC
v_call: TRBV30; d_call: .; j_call: TRBJ1-1; clone_size: .; cdr3_aa: CAWSTGTVNTEAFF; cdr3_nt: TGTGCCTGGAGCACAGGTACGGTGAACACTGAAGCTTTCTTT
v_call: TRBV18; d_call: .; j_call: TRBJ1-2; clone_size: .; cdr3_aa: CASSPSTGSNYGYTF; cdr3_nt: TGTGCCAGCTCACCTTCAACAGGGTCTAACTATGGCTACACCTTC
v_call: TRBV30; d_call: .; j_call: TRBJ2-6; clone_size: .; cdr3_aa: CAWSRTVGSGANVLTF; cdr3_nt: TGTGCCTGGAGTCGGACAGTCGGCTCTGGGGCCAACGTCCTGACTTTC
v_call: TRBV9; d_call: TRBD1; j_call: TRBJ1-4; clone_size: .; cdr3_aa: CASSVTGRNEKLFF; cdr3_nt: TGTGCCAGCAGCGTGACAGGGAGGAACGAAAAACTGTTTTTT